The present entry profiles one T cell receptor beta chain with its context. No antigen is known for it. TCRdb records NextSeq 550 as the sequencer. The Human TCR Profiling Kit (MiLaboratory) was used to make UMI-labeled 5' RACE TRB cDNA libraries. cDNA synthesis used the entire amount of extracted RNA, and PCR amplification then used the entire amount of cDNA produced. Libraries were prepared in parallel with an identical number of PCR cycles. The study's own analysis went as follows. MIGEC and MiXCR extracted about 53,000 +/- 10,000 unique UMI-labeled TRB cDNA molecules per library, requiring at least two reads per UMI. On average, around 40,000 +/- 10,000 functional in-frame TRB CDR3 nucleotide clonotypes lacking stop codons were found per library. After each sample was downsampled to 5000 UMI-labeled TRB molecules, VDJtools was used to calculate diversity metrics such as normalized Shannon-Wiener and Chao1. Clonotype-size-weighted physicochemical properties of the central five CDR3 residues (interaction energy, strength, volume and Kidera factor 4) were computed in VDJtools. The reads, reprocessed by TCRdb, yield one row per CDR3 protein sequence and no DNA. The authors' filters were not applied to this entry. The table of this sample itemizes about 56,000 distinct CDR3 sequences. Together, the top ten hold less than 25% of the sample.

This record comes from a study of CXCR3-negative and CXCR3-positive naive CD8 T cells (dated by TCRdb to about 2019). Study-wide context: In total, some 140 million TRB reads were obtained, which works out to roughly 1.5 +/- 0.3 million reads per library. Data from 11 donors, pooled across two independent experiments, went into the diversity and physicochemical repertoire analyses. TRBV-TRBJ cluster analysis included naive subsets from a handful of donors and memory cells from 3 donors.

Results the study describes overall, beyond this receptor: Because surface CD5, which is linked to self-reactivity in mice, was comparable between the naive subsets, TCR interaction strength was also inferred from the physicochemical properties of TRB CDR3s. Freshly isolated PBMCs were used for most assays because CXCR3 expression went down partially after cryopreservation. Within the same donor, TRBV-TRBJ usage looked similar between naive CXCR3-negative and CXCR3-positive cells, but memory cells had distinct patterns. Both naive subsets had comparably high repertoire diversity, while memory CD8+ T cells had much lower repertoire diversity.

The cysteine opens and the phenylalanine closes a CDR3 of 15 amino acids. This entry has no DNA. Each CD8+ T cell subset was flow-sorted in triplicate, and 250,000 to 350,000 cells per subset were placed directly into RLT lysis buffer. Peripheral blood mononuclear cells were isolated from buffy coats by standard density gradient centrifugation. An RNeasy Mini Kit was used to extract total RNA from the sorted cells. This receptor was taken from a human donor in good health. Some clones in this sample may be carry-over from other donors' samples. Sample: memory CD8+ T cells from blood. What the cell subset or site label conveys for this sample: conventional CD8+ memory T cells (TMEM), sorted as controls. The V gene is TRBV12-3 or TRBV12-4 and the J gene is TRBJ2-3; checking the TCRdb D call of TRBD1 is not possible without DNA. The CDR3 region: CASSSGQGGTDTQYF.